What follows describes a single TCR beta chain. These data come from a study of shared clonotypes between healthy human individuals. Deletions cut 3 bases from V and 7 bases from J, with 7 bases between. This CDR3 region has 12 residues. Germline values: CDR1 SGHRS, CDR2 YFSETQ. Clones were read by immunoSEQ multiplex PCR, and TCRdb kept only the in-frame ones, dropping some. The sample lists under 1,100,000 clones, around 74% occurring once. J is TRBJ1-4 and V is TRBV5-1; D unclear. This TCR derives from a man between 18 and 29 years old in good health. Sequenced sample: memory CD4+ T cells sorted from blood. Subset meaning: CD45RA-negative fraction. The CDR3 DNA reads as TGCGCCAGCAGCTCCGAGGGTGAAAAACTGTTTTTT. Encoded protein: CASSSEGEKLFF.